Below, 28 T cell receptor beta chains from the same sample are listed, as sequenced in a study of a mutant IDH1 vaccine in newly diagnosed glioma (dated by TCRdb to the early 2020s). According to the study, the label for this sample's time point signals: week 23, last vaccination. Every vaccine dose consisted of 300 ug of a 20-mer mutant IDH1 peptide in Montanide, administered subcutaneously together with topical imiquimod. Library prep was done by the immunoSEQ multiplex PCR assay. As stored in TCRdb, this immuneACCESS dataset retains in-frame rearrangements with V and J assigned. A fraction of the clones does not appear; measured against another copy, unresolved V genes explain less than half of the discrepancy, and the remainder lacks a known reason. For this sample there are tens of thousands of clones; approximately 87% appear just once. Together, the top ten hold roughly 14% of the sample.

These receptors lack a known antigen. The material sequenced was PBMCs, taken from a glioma patient whose treatment included an IDH1 peptide vaccine. All receptors derive from a man aged 18 to 29 with glioma.

This chain joins TRBV10-2 and TRBJ2-3; maybe TRBD1 (5 bases). The CDR3 length is 17 residues. Germline V lookup: CDR1 WSHSY, CDR2 SAAADI. Trimming took off 7 bases at V and 5 bases at J, with 25 bases between the two ends. The CDR3 bases are TGCGCCAGCATACGCACCTCGCTAGGGGTTAGGAGAGATACGCAGTATTTT. Amino acids: CASIRTSLGVRRDTQYF.

This clone was counted once. V and J are TRBV11-3 and TRBJ2-5; maybe TRBD2 (5 bases). Trimming removed 3 bases at V and 4 bases at J, with 9 bases between. Germline-derived CDR1 and CDR2 are SGHNT and YENEEA. This CDR3 region has 13 residues. The CDR3 spells CASSFGGSETQYF. CDR3 sequence (DNA): TGTGCCAGCAGCTTCGGCGGGTCAGAGACCCAGTACTTC. Full variable domain (outside the CDR3, taken from reference TRBV11-3 and TRBJ2-5): EAGVVQSPRYKIIEKKQPVAFWCNPISGHNTLYWYLQNLGQGPELLIRYENEEAVDDSQLPKDRFSAERLKGVDSTLKIQPAELGDSAVYLCASSFGGSETQYFGPGTRLLVL.

The chain employs TRBV28 and TRBJ2-2, with D possibly matching TRBD1 (5 bases). V was shortened by 6 bases and J by 8 bases, with 22 bases between the two germline ends. CDR1 is MDHEN, CDR2 SYDVKM, per germline. The CDR3 spans 16 residues. The CDR3 DNA reads as TGTGCCAGCAGATCAAGACAGTGGGGCTCGATGGGGGAGCTGTTTTTT. Amino acids: CASRSRQWGSMGELFF. The full variable domain, rest sourced from reference TRBV28 and TRBJ2-2, is DVKVTQSSRYLVKRTGEKVFLECVQDMDHENMFWYRQDPGLGLRLIYFSYDVKMKEKGDIPEGYSVSREKKERFSLILESASTNQTSMYLCASRSRQWGSMGELFFGEGSRLTVL.

The chain joins TRBV7-2 to TRBJ2-2; TRBD1 aligns across 8 bases. CDR1 is SGHTA and CDR2 is FQGNSA in the germline V gene. The V gene end was trimmed by 4 bases and the J gene end by 5 bases; junction bases not matched to a gene: 9. This CDR3 contains 16 residues. CDR3 DNA: TGTGCCAGCAGCTACGACAGGGGCCCAAGTACCGGGGAGCTGTTTTTT. Its protein product is CASSYDRGPSTGELFF.

DNA of the CDR3: TGTGCCAGCAGCCTGGGACAGGCTGGGAACTATGGCTACACCTTC. It encodes CASSLGQAGNYGYTF. This rearrangement joins TRBV28 to TRBJ1-2, with TRBD1 matching 8 bases. Germline CDR1 MDHEN, CDR2 SYDVKM. The trim removed 6 bases at V and 2 bases at J, leaving 8 bases unmatched. The CDR3 is 15 residues long.

The V call is TRBV7-8, the J call TRBJ1-1; D might be TRBD1 (5 bases). This CDR3 region has 14 residues. Trimming shortened V by 5 bases and J by 6 bases, and 16 bases separated the two germline ends. Per germline, CDR1 SGHVS and CDR2 FQNEAQ. The CDR3, as DNA: TGTGCCAGCAGCCGCGTGGCGGGGGGGGCTGAAGCTTTCTTT. Translating it yields CASSRVAGGAEAFF.

This chain joins TRBV6-5 and TRBJ2-3, with unresolved D. Between the trimmed V and J ends, which lost 7 bases and 6 bases, there was a span of 20 bases. Germline-derived CDR1 and CDR2 are MNHEY and SVGAGI. The CDR3 consists of 15 residues. Here the CDR3 DNA reads TGTGCCAGCACCCGCCGGGCCTCGGTGGCCGATACGCAGTATTTT. It is translated as CASTRRASVADTQYF.

The V call is TRBV4-3, the J call TRBJ1-1; TRBD1 is a possible D gene (6 bases). V lost 2 bases and J lost 4, with 8 bases in between. The CDR3 sequence is 13 residues long. From germline, CDR1 is LGHNA and CDR2 YSLEER. The CDR3 DNA reads as TGCGCCAGCAGCCAAAGGGGGTCCACTGAAGCTTTCTTT. Translation: CASSQRGSTEAFF.

The chain employs TRBV7-8 and TRBJ1-2, with D unresolved. Germline V lookup: CDR1 SGHVS, CDR2 FQNEAQ. V shed 7 bases and J shed 0 bases, with 6 bases lying between them. This CDR3 is 12 amino acids long. The CDR3 sequence is CASTGSNYGYTF. CDR3 nucleotides: TGTGCCAGCACGGGATCTAACTATGGCTACACCTTC.

The rearrangement uses TRBV7-2 and TRBJ1-2; maybe TRBD1 (5 bases). Germline values: CDR1 SGHTA, CDR2 FQGNSA. The CDR3 loop spans 18 amino acids. Trimming stripped 1 base from V and 5 bases from J, with 23 bases between. DNA of the CDR3: TGTGCCAGCAGCTTAGGAGGATTCGGGGGAGAAGGGGCGTATGGCTACACCTTC. Translated: CASSLGGFGGEGAYGYTF.

The gene calls are TRBV15 and TRBJ1-1, with unresolved D. Per the germline V gene, CDR1 is LNHNV and CDR2 is YYDKDF (reference sequence). Between the trimmed V and J ends, which lost 0 bases and 11 bases, there was a span of 16 bases. The CDR3 length is 14 residues. Written as DNA, the CDR3 is TGTGCCACCAGCAGAGATGGTACCCTCCGGCGGGCTTTCTTT. Its protein product is CATSRDGTLRRAFF.

The table lists this clone with a count of one. This chain joins TRBV19 and TRBJ1-4; unclear D gene. Germline-derived CDR1 and CDR2 are LNHDA and SQIVND (reference sequence). The ends were cut back, 6 bases at V and 2 bases at J, with 13 bases in the middle. CDR3 size: 15 residues. CDR3 residues: CASRYRSGTNEKLFF. CDR3 in DNA: TGTGCCAGTAGGTACCGGAGCGGTACTAATGAAAAACTGTTTTTT.

The V gene is TRBV9, the J gene TRBJ2-3; D possibly corresponds to TRBD2 (6 bases). Trimming left V 7 bases short and J 2 bases short, with 14 bases between. CDR1 and CDR2 from the germline V gene are SGDLS and YYNGEE. The CDR3 is 14 residues long. The CDR3 DNA reads as TGTGCCAGCGGGGGGTCGGGATACACAGATACGCAGTATTTT. Amino acids: CASGGSGYTDTQYF.

This chain uses TRBV6-6 with TRBJ1-3; D not certain. The CDR3 is 14 amino acids. V was trimmed by 2 bases and J by 4 bases, leaving 9 bases between them. The germline V gene encodes CDR1 MNHNY and CDR2 SVGAGI (reference sequence). The CDR3 nucleotides are TGTGCCAGCAGTTACCCGCTCGCGGGAAACACCATATATTTT. Encoded protein: CASSYPLAGNTIYF.

The chain joins TRBV9 to TRBJ1-5; D is uncertain. V lost 3 bases, J lost 4 bases, and 8 bases lay in between. Germline V gene lookup returns CDR1 SGDLS and CDR2 YYNGEE. The CDR3 spans 13 residues. CDR3 amino acids: CASSGGKNQPQHF. CDR3 DNA sequence: TGTGCCAGCAGCGGAGGGAAGAATCAGCCCCAGCATTTT.

This chain connects TRBV13 to TRBJ2-7; TRBD1 matches at 9 bases. The CDR3 totals 17 residues. With 2 bases clipped from V and 0 bases from J, the junction kept 8 bases outside the gene matches. CDR1 and CDR2 (germline): PRHDT, FYEKMQ (reference sequence). As DNA, the CDR3 is TGTGCCAGCAGCTTATGGGGACAGGGCACCTCCTCCTACGAGCAGTACTTC. It is translated as CASSLWGQGTSSYEQYF.

About this clone itself: Other DNA sequences in this specimen translate into the identical CDR3. V gene TRBV9 combines with J gene TRBJ2-3; tentatively, D is TRBD1 (6 bases). The CDR3 loop spans 14 amino acids. Germline CDR1 and CDR2: SGDLS and YYNGEE. The germline V and J ends were trimmed by 2 bases and 1 base, with 8 bases remaining between them. The CDR3 coding sequence is TGTGCCAGCAGCGTTTCAGGGGGCACAGATACGCAGTATTTT. It is translated as CASSVSGGTDTQYF.

The chain has TRBV5-1 and TRBJ2-7; 10 nucleotides align to TRBD2. V lost 0 bases and J lost 7; bases outside the gene matches: 4. This CDR3 is 14 amino acids long. Germline V gene lookup returns CDR1 SGHRS and CDR2 YFSETQ. The CDR3 nucleotides read TGCGCCAGCAGCTTGGGGACTAGCGGTAGTGAGCAGTACTTC. The encoded protein is CASSLGTSGSEQYF.

Many counts were recorded for this clone. The V call is TRBV2, the J call TRBJ1-1; perhaps TRBD1 as D (6 bases). CDR1 and CDR2 (germline): SNHLY, FYNNEI. This CDR3 comprises 13 residues. V was cut by 5 bases and J by 4 bases, with 11 bases left in between. The CDR3 loop reads CASSPGDPTEAFF. CDR3 in DNA: TGTGCCAGCAGTCCAGGGGACCCCACTGAAGCTTTCTTT.

The chain employs TRBV4-1 and TRBJ1-4; no firm D call. This CDR3 region has 17 residues. Germline V CDR1 and CDR2: MGHRA, YSYEKL. V dropped 0 bases and J dropped 0 bases, with 11 bases sitting between them. CDR3 nucleotide sequence: TGCGCCAGCAGCCAAGATGGGAGGAGTGCAACTAATGAAAAACTGTTTTTT. It yields the protein CASSQDGRSATNEKLFF.

This clone was counted once. V is TRBV25-1 and J is TRBJ2-5; 7 nucleotides agree with TRBD1. V lost 4 bases to trimming and J lost 0 bases; unmatched junction nucleotides: 14. The CDR3 runs to 18 residues. Germline assignment: CDR1 MGHDK and CDR2 SYGVNS. CDR3 in DNA: TGTGCCAGCAGTGGGGCCCCAACCGGACAGGAGAACCAAGAGACCCAGTACTTC. Its translation: CASSGAPTGQENQETQYF. Drawing the rest from reference TRBV25-1 and TRBJ2-5, the complete variable domain is EADIYQTPRYLVIGTGKKITLECSQTMGHDKMYWYQQDPGMELHLIHYSYGVNSTEKGDLSSESTVSRIRTEHFPLTLESARPSHTSQYLCASSGAPTGQENQETQYFGPGTRLLVL.

Note on this clone: A junction end diverges from the germline sequence, so it may reflect a read error. The chain employs TRBV9 and TRBJ1-2; 9 nucleotides agree with TRBD1. The CDR3 extends over 14 amino acids. In germline, CDR1 is SGDLS, CDR2 YYNGEE. CDR3: CASSVGDRVGRARF. Here the CDR3 DNA reads TGTGCCAGCAGCGTGGGGGACAGGGTCGGAAGGGCCCGCTTC.

The rearrangement joins TRBV6-4 to TRBJ2-2, with unresolved D. CDR1 is MRHNA and CDR2 is SNTAGT in the germline V gene. Between the trimmed V and J ends, which lost 3 bases and 4 bases, there was a span of 6 bases. The CDR3 sequence is 13 residues long. The CDR3 here is CASSETGTGELFF. The CDR3 DNA is TGTGCCAGCAGTGAAACGGGCACCGGGGAGCTGTTTTTT.

The J gene is TRBJ2-7, the V gene TRBV27; no firm D call. The CDR3 sequence is 11 residues long. Germline V gene lookup returns CDR1 MNHEY and CDR2 SMNVEV (reference sequence). V shed 6 bases and J shed 5 bases, with 8 bases lying between them. The CDR3 region is CASSTRDEQYF. The CDR3 nucleotides read TGTGCCAGCAGCACTCGGGACGAGCAGTACTTC.

The chain employs TRBV6-1 and TRBJ1-6; D might be TRBD1 (6 bases). Trimming shortened V by 5 bases and J by 9 bases, and 14 bases separated the two germline ends. In germline, CDR1 is MNHNS, CDR2 SASEGT. The CDR3 consists of 14 residues. CDR3 sequence reads: CASSSRGEVSPLHF. CDR3 DNA sequence: TGTGCCAGCAGTTCCAGGGGTGAAGTTTCACCCCTCCACTTT.

The genes are TRBV6-5 and TRBJ2-2, with 9 bases that match TRBD2. This CDR3 spans 15 amino acids. Looked up from germline, CDR1 is MNHEY and CDR2 is SVGAGI. With 0 bases clipped from V and 5 bases from J, the junction kept 1 base outside the gene matches. In DNA, the CDR3 is TGTGCCAGCAGTTACTCGGCGGGAGGGACCGGGGAGCTGTTTTTT. The encoded protein is CASSYSAGGTGELFF.

The rearrangement links TRBV7-3 to TRBJ1-1; D perhaps matches TRBD1 (5 bases). This CDR3 spans 15 amino acids. CDR1 is SGHTA, CDR2 FQGTGA, per germline. Trimming cost V 1 base and J 2 bases, with 11 bases left between them. Here the CDR3 reads CASSLSQGGNTEAFF. In DNA form, the CDR3 reads TGTGCCAGCAGCTTAAGCCAGGGTGGAAACACTGAAGCTTTCTTT.

This chain connects TRBV2 to TRBJ2-7; D remains unclear. This CDR3 has 15 residues. V dropped 6 bases and J dropped 0 bases, with 15 bases sitting between them. Germline CDR1 SNHLY, CDR2 FYNNEI. The CDR3 is CASSERSLGSYEQYF. The CDR3 region has the DNA TGTGCCAGCAGCGAACGATCCCTGGGCTCCTACGAGCAGTACTTC.